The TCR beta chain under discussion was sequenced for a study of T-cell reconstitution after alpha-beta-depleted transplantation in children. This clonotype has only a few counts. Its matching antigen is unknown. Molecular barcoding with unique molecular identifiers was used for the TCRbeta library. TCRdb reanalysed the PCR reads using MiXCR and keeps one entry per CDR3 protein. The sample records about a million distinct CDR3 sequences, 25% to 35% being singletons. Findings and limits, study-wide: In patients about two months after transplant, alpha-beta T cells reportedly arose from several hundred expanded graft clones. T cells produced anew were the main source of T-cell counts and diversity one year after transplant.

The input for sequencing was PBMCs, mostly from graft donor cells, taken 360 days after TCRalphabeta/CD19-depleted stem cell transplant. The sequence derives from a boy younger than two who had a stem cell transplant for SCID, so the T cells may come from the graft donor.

The CDR3 loop is CASRTGISNEKLFF. In nucleotides, the CDR3 is TGTGCCAGCAGAACCGGGATTTCTAATGAAAAACTGTTTTTT. The genes are TRBV6-1 and TRBJ1-4; no definite D call. The CDR3 covers 14 residues. In germline, CDR1 is MNHNS, CDR2 SASEGT. The V end was cut by 6 bases, the J end by 3 bases, with 11 bases between.